What follows is one T cell receptor (beta chain) and its context. The CDR3 consists of 14 residues. CDR1 is MNHEY, CDR2 SVGAGI, per germline. Trimming cost V 1 base and J 4 bases; bases outside gene matches: 1. Produced via immunoSEQ multiplex PCR; TCRdb's table is partial and in-frame only. The sample consists of about 180,000 clones, approximately 82% of them appearing once. The sample comes from a study of blood T cell repertoires in COVID-19. Looking at the study overall: Sources were T cells, B-cell-depleted T cells, or PBMCs; the material itself was cDNA or gDNA.

Material: PBMCs or T cells enriched from blood (not recorded which). The TCR was taken from a man aged 45-65 years who had recovered from COVID-19. The chain combines TRBV6-5 with TRBJ2-7, with 10 positions matching TRBD1. The CDR3 sequence: CASSYWDRGYEQYF. Written as DNA, the CDR3 is TGTGCCAGCAGTTACTGGGACAGGGGATACGAGCAGTACTTC.